These 4 T cell receptor beta chains were sequenced from one sample in a study of blood T cell repertoires in COVID-19. The method was immunoSEQ multiplex PCR; TCRdb's version includes in-frame clones alone and lacks a portion of them. The sample shows 180,000 or so clones, 84% of them seen only once. The material sequenced was peripheral blood. The receptors originated from a man between 35 and 55 years old who had recovered from COVID-19.

This rearrangement joins TRBV30 to TRBJ1-4; D gene unclear. CDR1 is GTSNPN and CDR2 is SVGIG in the germline V gene (reference sequence). Between the trimmed V and J ends, which lost 1 base and 8 bases, there was a span of 8 bases. The CDR3 loop spans 12 amino acids. CDR3 sequence reads: CAWSGPGEKLFF. DNA of the CDR3: TGTGCCTGGAGTGGGCCGGGGGAAAAACTGTTTTTT.

This chain connects TRBV10-3 to TRBJ2-7; 9 bases match TRBD1. The CDR3 loop spans 12 amino acids. Germline V CDR1 and CDR2: ENHRY, SYGVKD. V was clipped by 6 bases and J by 11 bases; unmatched bases: 8. CDR3 nucleotides: TGTGCCATCAGCCCCAGTGGACAGGGGAAGTACTTC. It specifies CAISPSGQGKYF.

V usage is TRBV18 and J usage is TRBJ2-1, with 8 nucleotides matching TRBD2. The length of the CDR3 is 14 residues. Germline lookup yields CDR1 KGHSH and CDR2 LQKENI. J gave up 5 bases and V 6 bases, and 6 bases lay outside the gene matches. The DNA of the CDR3 is TGTGCCAGCTCGGATAAAGCGGGAGACAATGAGCAGTTCTTC. Amino acids: CASSDKAGDNEQFF.

CDR3 amino acids: CASSIVPEGWQPQHF. CDR3 in DNA: TGCGCCAGCAGCATAGTCCCGGAGGGTTGGCAGCCCCAGCATTTT. The rearrangement uses TRBV4-1 and TRBJ1-5; D unclear. Germline assignment: CDR1 MGHRA and CDR2 YSYEKL. The CDR3 sequence is 15 residues long. Between the trimmed V and J ends, which lost 5 bases and 7 bases, there was a span of 18 bases.